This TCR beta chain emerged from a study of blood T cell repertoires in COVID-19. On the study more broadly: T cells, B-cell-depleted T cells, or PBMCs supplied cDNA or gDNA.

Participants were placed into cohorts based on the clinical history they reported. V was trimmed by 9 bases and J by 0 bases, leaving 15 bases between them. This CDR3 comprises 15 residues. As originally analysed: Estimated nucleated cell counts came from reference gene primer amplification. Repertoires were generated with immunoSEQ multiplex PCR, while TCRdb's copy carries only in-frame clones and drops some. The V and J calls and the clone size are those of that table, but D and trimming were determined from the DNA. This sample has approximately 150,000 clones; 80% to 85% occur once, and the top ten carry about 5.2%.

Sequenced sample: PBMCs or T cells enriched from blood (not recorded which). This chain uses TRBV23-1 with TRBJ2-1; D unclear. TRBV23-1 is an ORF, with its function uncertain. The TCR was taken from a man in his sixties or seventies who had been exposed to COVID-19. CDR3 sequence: CASASQVHSYNEQFF. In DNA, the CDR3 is TGCGCCAGTGCCTCCCAGGTCCACTCCTACAATGAGCAGTTCTTC.